The clone carrying this T cell receptor (beta chain) was picked up many times. No antigen is known for it. The data stem from a study of CD8 T cells in ankylosing spondylitis. 5'-RACE, quantitative and with molecular barcodes, yielded the TCR beta libraries. Each CDR3 protein gets one entry after TCRdb re-called the 5' RACE reads with MiXCR. The sample lists 200,000 to 250,000 distinct CDR3 sequences, 5.5% to 7.5% seen once, with 13% to 15% in the top ten. Study results and caveats: Within peripheral blood, clones linked to disease were CD8+ and relatively rare. Ankylosing spondylitis blood appeared to carry a characteristic TCR beta motif of roughly 8 highly homologous variants. Both synovial fluid and blood in reactive arthritis had previously been reported to carry some motif variants.

The CDR3 loop spans 17 amino acids. The V gene's germline CDR1 is MNHEY and CDR2 SMNVEV (reference sequence). Trimming took 3 bases from V and 2 from J; bases not matched to a gene: 10. The receptor comes from a male donor with ankylosing spondylitis. Sample: blood, either unsorted or a sorted T cell fraction (not recorded which). The rearrangement joins TRBV27 to TRBJ1-1; 9 bases align to TRBD1. CDR3 loop: CASSLRPGQGRNTEAFF. CDR3 sequence (DNA): TGTGCCAGCAGTTTGCGCCCGGGACAGGGTCGAAACACTGAAGCTTTCTTT.